Shown below are 28 T cell receptor beta chains from a single sample sequenced in a study of neoadjuvant anti-PD-1 for oral cavity cancer. The method was immunoSEQ multiplex PCR; TCRdb's version includes in-frame clones alone and lacks a portion of them. The data hold fewer than 70,000 clones, with 79% observed a single time. Sample: PBMCs, taken before nivolumab (anti-PD-1) treatment. The origin of the receptors is a person aged 35-79 years with oral cavity squamous cell carcinoma.

V is TRBV7-6 and J is TRBJ2-3; 7 bases match TRBD2. This CDR3 spans 17 amino acids. V lost 5 bases, J lost 4 bases, and 15 bases stayed unmatched. Germline CDR1 and CDR2: SGHVS and FNYEAQ. CDR3 nucleotide sequence: TGTGCCAGCAGCCCTCTGGGAGGGAGGTTGAGCGCAGATACGCAGTATTTT. Translation: CASSPLGGRLSADTQYF.

As regards this clone: Its ends do not fully match the called genes, so a read error is possible. The gene calls are TRBV6-1 and TRBJ2-7; no firm D call. Per germline, CDR1 MNHNS and CDR2 SASEGT. This CDR3 comprises 13 residues. DNA of the CDR3: TGTGCCAGCTGTGATCCGCTGATCTACGAGCAGTACTTC. Translated: CASCDPLIYEQYF.

The rearrangement uses TRBV6-1 and TRBJ2-1; D is uncertain. From germline, CDR1 is MNHNS and CDR2 SASEGT. V was trimmed by 0 bases and J by 8 bases, leaving 17 bases between them. CDR3 length equals 16 residues. The CDR3 region is CASSEARFQKAHEQFF. The CDR3 coding sequence is TGTGCCAGCAGTGAAGCGAGGTTCCAGAAAGCGCATGAGCAGTTCTTC.

The chain joins TRBV4-2 to TRBJ1-2; maybe TRBD1 (6 bases). This CDR3 contains 14 residues. V lost 0 bases and J 6 bases, leaving 11 bases between the germline ends. Germline CDR1 and CDR2: LGHNA and YNFKEQ. DNA of the CDR3: TGTGCCAGCAGCCAAGATGGGACATTTAATGGCTACACCTTC. This sequence encodes CASSQDGTFNGYTF.

This clone appeared a few times. CDR3 sequence: CASEKGSSGNTIYF. For the CDR3, the DNA is TGTGCCAGCGAGAAGGGTTCCTCTGGAAACACCATATATTTT. The chain links TRBV7-9 to TRBJ1-3; D is ambiguous. Between the trimmed V and J ends, which lost 8 bases and 0 bases, there was a span of 11 bases. Per the germline V gene, CDR1 is SEHNR and CDR2 is FQNEAQ (reference sequence). The CDR3 runs 14 residues.

This clone was detected once. The gene calls are TRBV7-9 and TRBJ1-1, with 8 bases aligning to TRBD1. The CDR3 has 15 residues. The junction had 10 bases not matched to a gene; V was cut back by 5 bases and J by 5 bases. Germline V gene sequence: CDR1 SEHNR, CDR2 FQNEAQ (reference sequence). The DNA for the CDR3 is TGTGCCAGCAGCCTATCAGGGGGCGCGGGGACTGAAGCTTTCTTT. This encodes CASSLSGGAGTEAFF.

This chain joins TRBV15 and TRBJ2-1, with a weak D call TRBD1 (5 bases). This CDR3 region has 13 residues. Germline V gene data show CDR1 as LNHNV and CDR2 as YYDKDF (reference sequence). Trimming stripped 0 bases from V and 9 bases from J, with 9 bases between. This CDR3 reads CATSRDKGSEQFF. CDR3 nucleotide sequence: TGTGCCACCAGCAGAGATAAGGGGTCTGAGCAGTTCTTC.

This clone has just one count. The V call is TRBV4-1, the J call TRBJ2-5, with 7 bases aligning to TRBD1. J lost 4 bases, V lost 0 bases, and 11 bases had no gene match. The germline gives CDR1 MGHRA, CDR2 YSYEKL. This CDR3 contains 17 residues. CDR3 coding DNA: TGCGCCAGCAGCCAAGATAGGGGGACAGCTTACCGAGAGACCCAGTACTTC. This codes for CASSQDRGTAYRETQYF.

The chain employs TRBV5-1 and TRBJ2-3; the D gene is possibly TRBD2 (5 bases). Looked up from germline, CDR1 is SGHRS and CDR2 is YFSETQ. This CDR3 is built from 16 residues. V was trimmed by 0 bases and J by 4 bases, leaving 15 bases between them. The CDR3: CASSLEEETLPDTQYF. The CDR3 DNA is TGCGCCAGCAGCTTGGAGGAGGAAACCCTCCCAGATACGCAGTATTTT. Full variable domain (remainder filled in from reference TRBV5-1 and TRBJ2-3): KAGVTQTPRYLIKTRGQQVTLSCSPISGHRSVSWYQQTPGQGLQFLFEYFSETQRNKGNFPGRFSGRQFSNSRSEMNVSTLELGDSALYLCASSLEEETLPDTQYFGPGTRLTVL.

V is TRBV5-1 and J is TRBJ1-3; unclear D gene. Trimming cost V 4 bases and J 4 bases, with 15 bases left between them. Per germline, CDR1 SGHRS and CDR2 YFSETQ. CDR3 length: 15 residues. In DNA form, the CDR3 reads TGCGCCAGCAGCCAAGGACGGCCGACGGGAAACACCATATATTTT. It specifies CASSQGRPTGNTIYF. Looking up the rest from reference TRBV5-1 and TRBJ1-3 gives the full variable domain: KAGVTQTPRYLIKTRGQQVTLSCSPISGHRSVSWYQQTPGQGLQFLFEYFSETQRNKGNFPGRFSGRQFSNSRSEMNVSTLELGDSALYLCASSQGRPTGNTIYFGEGSWLTVV.

Turning to this clone: An end of the junction does not agree with germline; a read error may underlie this. The rearrangement joins TRBV6-5 to TRBJ2-3; possibly TRBD2 for D (5 bases). The CDR3 contains 9 residues. Germline V gene lookup returns CDR1 MNHEY and CDR2 SVGAGI. This CDR3 reads CASDYTQYF. CDR3 bases: TGTGCCAGCGACTATACACAGTATTTT.

The V gene is TRBV29-1, the J gene TRBJ2-7, with 14 bases lining up with TRBD2. The J segment lost 0 bases and the V segment lost 3 bases, leaving 4 bases of the junction unmatched. CDR1 SQVTM and CDR2 ANQGSEA come from the germline V gene. The CDR3 totals 16 residues. CDR3 loop: CSVDRGLAGVSYEQYF. CDR3 coding DNA: TGCAGCGTTGACCGGGGACTAGCGGGAGTCTCCTACGAGCAGTACTTC.

This clone has just one count. The rearrangement joins TRBV6-1 to TRBJ1-1; D might be TRBD1 (6 bases). V was trimmed by 6 bases and J by 1 base, leaving 15 bases between them. The length of the CDR3 is 15 residues. CDR1 is MNHNS and CDR2 is SASEGT in the germline V gene. The CDR3 sequence: CASRGGTHQNTEAFF. The CDR3 DNA is TGTGCCAGCAGAGGAGGGACACATCAGAACACTGAAGCTTTCTTT.

This chain connects TRBV27 to TRBJ1-2, with D possibly being TRBD1 (5 bases). The germline V and J ends were trimmed by 5 bases and 3 bases, with 16 bases remaining between them. CDR1 MNHEY and CDR2 SMNVEV come from the germline V gene (reference sequence). The CDR3 loop spans 15 amino acids. The CDR3 region is CASSGGEGFYYGYTF. In nucleotides, the CDR3 is TGTGCCAGCAGTGGGGGAGAGGGGTTTTACTATGGCTACACCTTC.

The chain carries TRBV11-2 and TRBJ1-1; no clear D gene. This CDR3 region has 15 residues. V was clipped by 7 bases and J by 1 base, with 16 bases between them. Per germline, CDR1 SGHAT and CDR2 FQNNGV. The CDR3 sequence is CASKIIRKTNTEAFF. DNA of the CDR3: TGTGCCAGCAAAATTATCCGTAAGACGAACACTGAAGCTTTCTTT.

This clone came up a few times. J is TRBJ2-5 and V is TRBV9, with 9 nucleotides matching TRBD1. The CDR3 length is 14 residues. CDR1 is SGDLS and CDR2 is YYNGEE in the germline V gene. Trimming cost V 4 bases and J 6 bases; bases outside gene matches: 7. In nucleotides, the CDR3 is TGTGCCAGCAGCACCCGGACAGGGGCGAAGACCCAGTACTTC. Protein: CASSTRTGAKTQYF.

The chain recombines TRBV29-1 with TRBJ2-4; 7 positions match TRBD1. V lost 7 bases to trimming and J lost 6 bases; unmatched junction nucleotides: 6. This CDR3 contains 12 residues. From germline, CDR1 is SQVTM and CDR2 ANQGSEA. The CDR3 DNA follows: TGCAGCGCCCAGGGGGAATTAAACATTCAGTACTTC. The encoded protein is CSAQGELNIQYF.

In its sample, this clone was seen once. V gene TRBV7-9 combines with J gene TRBJ1-1; D possibly corresponds to TRBD1 (6 bases). This CDR3 spans 15 amino acids. Trimming took 5 bases from V and 1 from J, leaving 14 bases between them. CDR1 is SEHNR, CDR2 FQNEAQ, per germline (reference sequence). The CDR3 spells CASSTLNRENTEAFF. The CDR3 region has the DNA TGTGCCAGCAGCACCCTTAACAGGGAGAACACTGAAGCTTTCTTT.

This sequence joins TRBV6-5 and TRBJ1-5, with D hard to call. The length of the CDR3 is 12 residues. Germline V lookup: CDR1 MNHEY, CDR2 SVGAGI. The V gene lost 5 bases and the J gene lost 7 bases, with 9 bases spanning the gap. The DNA for the CDR3 is TGTGCCAGCAGTCGGGTGGACCAGCCCCAGCATTTT. This sequence encodes CASSRVDQPQHF.

This clone was seen just once. The gene calls are TRBV7-9 and TRBJ2-1; D call uncertain. The CDR3 is 11 residues long. V gave up 11 bases and J gave up 6 bases, with 11 bases separating them. Germline V gene data show CDR1 as SEHNR and CDR2 as FQNEAQ (reference sequence). The CDR3 sequence is CASREVNEQFF. The CDR3 DNA reads TGTGCCTCCCGAGAGGTCAATGAGCAGTTCTTC.

This sequence joins TRBV11-3 and TRBJ1-5; weak D call: TRBD1 (5 bases). The CDR3 is 18 amino acids. CDR1 and CDR2 (germline): SGHNT, YENEEA. Trimming removed 0 bases from V and 0 bases from J, with 15 bases in between. CDR3 DNA sequence: TGTGCCAGCAGCTTAGATCTGGGGGGAGGGTATAGCAATCAGCCCCAGCATTTT. Protein sequence: CASSLDLGGGYSNQPQHF.

For the CDR3, the DNA is TGCGCCAGCAGCCCCTTTCCTCCGGGACAGGGGGCGTTGGAGCAGTACTTC. It codes for CASSPFPPGQGALEQYF. The chain employs TRBV5-1 and TRBJ2-7, with 12 bases identical to TRBD1. Germline loops: CDR1 SGHRS, CDR2 YFSETQ. This CDR3 contains 17 residues. Trimming removed 4 bases from V and 7 bases from J; junction bases left unmatched: 15.

The V call is TRBV19, the J call TRBJ1-2; D remains ambiguous. The CDR3 is 16 amino acids. Trimming took off 5 bases at V and 5 bases at J, with 21 bases between the two ends. CDR1 and CDR2 from the germline V gene are LNHDA and SQIVND (reference sequence). CDR3 DNA: TGTGCCAGTAGTTTGCCAGACACCCCGGGATCATATGGCTACACCTTC. Its translation: CASSLPDTPGSYGYTF.

This clone showed up just a few times. The chain couples TRBV2 to TRBJ2-3; TRBD2 matches 8 bases. The CDR3 totals 15 residues. V gave up 6 bases and J gave up 1 base; unmatched junction bases: 6. Germline V gene lookup returns CDR1 SNHLY and CDR2 FYNNEI. The CDR3 protein is CASRATSVRTDTQYF. The CDR3 DNA reads TGTGCCAGCAGGGCGACTAGCGTTCGCACAGATACGCAGTATTTT.

The gene calls are TRBV7-9 and TRBJ1-3; perhaps TRBD1 as D (5 bases). Germline V gene data show CDR1 as SEHNR and CDR2 as FQNEAQ (reference sequence). V lost 5 bases and J lost 1, with 12 bases in between. The CDR3 runs 15 residues. The CDR3 is CASSPGLWSGNTIYF. The CDR3 DNA is TGTGCCAGCAGCCCGGGACTGTGGTCTGGAAACACCATATATTTT.

V is TRBV5-1 and J is TRBJ2-7; 7 bases agree with TRBD1. Looked up from germline, CDR1 is SGHRS and CDR2 is YFSETQ. The CDR3 sequence is 12 residues long. With 2 bases clipped from V and 6 bases from J, the junction kept 2 bases outside the gene matches. The DNA of the CDR3 is TGCGCCAGCAGCTTTTACAGGGGCGAGCAGTACTTC. Its protein is CASSFYRGEQYF.

This clone was found once. The CDR3 loop is CASSMEGLNTEAFF. The CDR3 DNA reads TGTGCCAGTAGTATGGAGGGTTTGAACACTGAAGCTTTCTTT. The rearrangement links TRBV19 to TRBJ1-1; D not resolved. The V gene lost 3 bases and the J gene lost 0 bases, with 8 bases spanning the gap. This CDR3 comprises 14 residues. CDR1 and CDR2 (germline): LNHDA, SQIVND (reference sequence).

The genes are TRBV2 and TRBJ1-4, with D possibly being TRBD1 (5 bases). There are 14 residues in the CDR3. The germline V gene encodes CDR1 SNHLY and CDR2 FYNNEI. With 6 bases removed from V and 4 bases from J, the gap between germline ends came to 12 bases. CDR3 sequence: CASRPGTVNEKLFF. The DNA of the CDR3 is TGTGCCAGCAGGCCCGGGACGGTTAATGAAAAACTGTTTTTT. Full variable domain (remainder filled in from reference TRBV2 and TRBJ1-4): EPEVTQTPSHQVTQMGQEVILRCVPISNHLYFYWYRQILGQKVEFLVSFYNNEISEKSEIFDDQFSVERPDGSNFTLKIRSTKLEDSAMYFCASRPGTVNEKLFFGSGTQLSVL.